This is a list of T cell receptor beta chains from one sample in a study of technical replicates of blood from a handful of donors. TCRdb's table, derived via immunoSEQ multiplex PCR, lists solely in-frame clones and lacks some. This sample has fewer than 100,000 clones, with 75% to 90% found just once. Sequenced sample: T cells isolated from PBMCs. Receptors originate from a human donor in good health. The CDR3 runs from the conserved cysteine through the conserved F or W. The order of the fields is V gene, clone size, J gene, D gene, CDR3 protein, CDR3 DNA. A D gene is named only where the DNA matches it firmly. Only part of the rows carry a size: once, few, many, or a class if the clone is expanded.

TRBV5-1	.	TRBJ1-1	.	CASSHLPRKNTEAFF	TGCGCCAGCAGCCACCTGCCCAGGAAGAACACTGAAGCTTTCTTT
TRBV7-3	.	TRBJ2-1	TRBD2	CASQGRLAGVNEQFF	TGTGCCAGCCAGGGGAGACTAGCGGGAGTTAATGAGCAGTTCTTC
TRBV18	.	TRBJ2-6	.	CASSPAGASTTGANVLTF	TGTGCCAGCTCACCCGCCGGAGCCTCAACCACTGGGGCCAACGTCCTGACTTTC
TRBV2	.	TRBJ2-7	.	CASSEASPISYEQYF	TGTGCCAGCAGTGAAGCTAGCCCCATCTCCTACGAGCAGTACTTC
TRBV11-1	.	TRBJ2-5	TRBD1	CASNPGGRETQYF	TGTGCCAGCAATCCAGGGGGTCGAGAGACCCAGTACTTC
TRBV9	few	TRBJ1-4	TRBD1	CASSLRTGSNEKLFF	TGTGCCAGCAGCTTAAGGACAGGGAGTAATGAAAAACTGTTTTTT
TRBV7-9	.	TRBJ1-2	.	CASSLIIGGGYTF	TGTGCCAGCAGCTTAATCATTGGAGGTGGCTACACCTTC
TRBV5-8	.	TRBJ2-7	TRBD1	CASSFRDRGPYEQYF	TGTGCCAGCAGCTTCCGGGACAGGGGACCCTACGAGCAGTACTTC
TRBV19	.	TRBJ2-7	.	CASSIQHQYEQYF	TGTGCCAGTAGTATCCAACACCAATACGAGCAGTACTTC
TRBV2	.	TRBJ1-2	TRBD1	CASSETGMNYGYTF	TGTGCCAGCAGTGAGACAGGGATGAACTATGGCTACACCTTC
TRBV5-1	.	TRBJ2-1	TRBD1	CASSFRQGHNEQFF	TGCGCCAGCAGCTTTAGACAGGGCCACAATGAGCAGTTCTTC
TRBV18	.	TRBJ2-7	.	CASSPPRASFSYEQYF	TGTGCCAGCTCACCACCGAGGGCTAGCTTCTCCTACGAGCAGTACTTC
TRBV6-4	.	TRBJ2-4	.	CASRDPGQRDF	TGTGCCAGCAGAGACCCAGGACAGAGAGACTTC
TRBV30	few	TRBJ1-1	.	CAWSSGPNTEAFF	TGTGCCTGGAGTTCCGGTCCGAACACTGAAGCTTTCTTT
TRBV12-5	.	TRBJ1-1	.	CASGLWRRRFMNTEAFF	TGTGCTAGTGGTTTGTGGAGACGGCGCTTCATGAACACTGAAGCTTTCTTT
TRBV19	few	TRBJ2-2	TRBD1	CASSRYWGQGAGELFF	TGTGCCAGTAGCCGTTATTGGGGACAGGGGGCCGGGGAGCTGTTTTTT
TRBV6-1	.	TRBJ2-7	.	CASSVRMYSYEQYF	TGTGCCAGCAGTGTTCGTATGTACTCCTACGAGCAGTACTTC
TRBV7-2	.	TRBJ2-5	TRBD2	CASSPGYYGGRKETQYF	TGTGCCAGCAGCCCCGGTTACTACGGCGGGAGAAAAGAGACCCAGTACTTC
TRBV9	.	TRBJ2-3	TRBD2	CASSVDGRTSTDTQYF	TGTGCCAGCAGCGTAGACGGGAGGACTAGCACAGATACGCAGTATTTT
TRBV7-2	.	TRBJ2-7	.	CASSSRDEQYF	TGTGCCAGCAGCTCCCGGGACGAGCAGTACTTC
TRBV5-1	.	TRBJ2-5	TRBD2	CASSLVPTSVQETQYF	TGCGCCAGCAGCTTGGTCCCGACTAGCGTTCAAGAGACCCAGTACTTC
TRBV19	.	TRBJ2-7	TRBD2	CASSPLFGLAGTYEQYF	TGTGCCAGTAGTCCGCTATTCGGACTAGCGGGGACCTACGAGCAGTACTTC
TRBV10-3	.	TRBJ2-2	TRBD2	CAISESAGVPGELFF	TGTGCCATCAGTGAGTCTGCGGGAGTTCCCGGGGAGCTGTTTTTT
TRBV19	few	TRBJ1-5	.	CASSWPDTYQPQHF	TGTGCCAGTAGTTGGCCGGACACCTATCAGCCCCAGCATTTT
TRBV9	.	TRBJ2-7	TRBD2	CASSPSTSGGFYEQYF	TGTGCCAGCAGCCCCTCGACTAGCGGGGGTTTCTACGAGCAGTACTTC
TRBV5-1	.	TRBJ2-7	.	CASSLEWGLTYEQYF	TGCGCCAGCAGCTTGGAATGGGGCTTGACCTACGAGCAGTACTTC
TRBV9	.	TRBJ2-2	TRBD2	CASSPKGLAYTGELFF	TGTGCCAGCAGCCCCAAGGGACTAGCTTACACCGGGGAGCTGTTTTTT
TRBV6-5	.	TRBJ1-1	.	CASSYSNGARAFF	TGTGCCAGCAGTTACTCGAATGGGGCCCGGGCTTTCTTT
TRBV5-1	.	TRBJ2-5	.	CASSFRTDRQETQYF	TGCGCCAGCAGCTTCCGGACAGACCGCCAAGAGACCCAGTACTTC
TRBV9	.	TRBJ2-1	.	CASSVRTPYNEQFF	TGTGCCAGCAGCGTCAGGACTCCATACAATGAGCAGTTCTTC
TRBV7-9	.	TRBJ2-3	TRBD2	CASSLPTGLAGITDTQYF	TGTGCCAGCAGCTTACCCACGGGACTAGCGGGTATCACAGATACGCAGTATTTT
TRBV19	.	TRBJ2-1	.	CASRGSLEQFF	TGTGCCAGTAGGGGTAGCTTGGAGCAGTTCTTC
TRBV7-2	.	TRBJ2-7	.	CASSLPMRDYEQYF	TGTGCCAGCAGCTTACCTATGCGGGACTACGAGCAGTACTTC
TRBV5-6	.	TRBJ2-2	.	CASSRDTGELFF	TGTGCCAGCAGCCGAGACACCGGGGAGCTGTTTTTT
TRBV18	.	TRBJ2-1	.	CASSPPGGGNSYNEQFF	TGTGCCAGCTCACCACCGGGAGGGGGGAACTCCTACAATGAGCAGTTCTTC
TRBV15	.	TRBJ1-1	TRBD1	CATKRQGATEAFF	TGTGCCACCAAGCGTCAGGGGGCCACTGAAGCTTTCTTT
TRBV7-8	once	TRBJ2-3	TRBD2	CASSLEVAGVGDTQYF	TGTGCCAGCAGCTTAGAGGTAGCGGGAGTTGGAGATACGCAGTATTTT
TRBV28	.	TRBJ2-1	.	CASRGTRGEQFF	TGTGCCAGCAGGGGGACCAGGGGAGAGCAGTTCTTC
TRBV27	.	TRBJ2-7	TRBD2	CASSFSGGDQSYEQYF	TGTGCCAGCAGTTTTTCGGGAGGGGACCAATCGTACGAGCAGTACTTC
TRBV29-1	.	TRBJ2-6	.	CSVWTVSRAGANVLTF	TGCAGCGTTTGGACAGTTTCGAGAGCTGGGGCCAACGTCCTGACTTTC
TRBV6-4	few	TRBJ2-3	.	CASSERLETDTQYF	TGTGCCAGCAGTGAACGGCTAGAAACAGATACGCAGTATTTT
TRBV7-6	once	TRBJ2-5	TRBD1	CASSFSVRGETQYF	TGTGCCAGCAGCTTTTCGGTCAGGGGGGAGACCCAGTACTTC